Each of the 14 T cell receptor beta chains below was sequenced from the same sample in a study of cytomegalovirus exposure and HLA in healthy donors. In the PCR, 60 Vbeta and 13 Jbeta primers were used. Profiled with immunoSEQ multiplex PCR; TCRdb holds only in-frame clones, not every one. This table has fewer than 300,000 clones, about 80% appearing once. The specimen sequenced was PBMCs. These TCRs come from a girl aged 2-10 years in good health and CMV-seronegative.

The rearrangement links TRBV20-1 to TRBJ2-1, with TRBD2 identical over 10 bases. Germline trimming cut 6 bases from V and 10 bases from J; bases unmatched to any gene: 3. The germline V gene encodes CDR1 DFQATT and CDR2 SNEGSKA (reference sequence). The CDR3 covers 11 residues. CDR3 residues: CSAKTSGEQFF. The CDR3 DNA is TGCAGTGCCAAGACTAGCGGGGAGCAGTTCTTC.

The chain is built from TRBV30 and TRBJ2-7; a weak D match, TRBD2 (5 bases). Germline V CDR1 and CDR2: GTSNPN, SVGIG (reference sequence). Trimming removed 1 base from V and 5 bases from J, with 18 bases in between. The CDR3 consists of 15 residues. The CDR3 spells CAWSAGVQQSHEQYF. The CDR3 region has the DNA TGTGCCTGGAGTGCCGGGGTACAACAGAGCCACGAGCAGTACTTC.

This chain connects TRBV19 to TRBJ1-2; a possible D gene is TRBD1 (5 bases). V was pared by 5 bases and J by 4 bases, with 14 bases between. Germline V gene sequence: CDR1 LNHDA, CDR2 SQIVND (reference sequence). The CDR3 contains 14 residues. CDR3 nucleotide sequence: TGTGCCAGTAGTTCCCGGGGGGAAAGCTATGGCTACACCTTC. Translated: CASSSRGESYGYTF.

This clone was recorded a few times. This chain uses TRBV27 with TRBJ2-7; 8 positions match TRBD2. The germline V gene encodes CDR1 MNHEY and CDR2 SMNVEV (reference sequence). CDR3 size: 14 residues. V trimming: 6 bases; J trimming: 0 bases; junction bases outside the gene matches: 4. The CDR3 DNA sequence: TGTGCCAGCAGGAGACTAGCGATCTCCTACGAGCAGTACTTC. Its protein product is CASRRLAISYEQYF.

The genes are TRBV11-2 and TRBJ2-3, with 10 positions matching TRBD2. Germline V lookup: CDR1 SGHAT, CDR2 FQNNGV. V shed 2 bases and J 2 bases; nucleotides not matched to a gene: 4. There are 16 residues in the CDR3. The CDR3 spells CASSLITSGATDTQYF. The CDR3 DNA is TGTGCCAGCAGCTTAATAACTAGCGGGGCCACAGATACGCAGTATTTT.

The chain links TRBV28 to TRBJ2-3; 7 bases match TRBD1. J gave up 2 bases and V 5 bases, and 4 bases lay outside the gene matches. This CDR3 region has 14 residues. The germline V gene has CDR1 MDHEN and CDR2 SYDVKM. Here the CDR3 reads CASSTGQDTDTQYF. CDR3 sequence (DNA): TGTGCCAGCAGTACAGGACAGGACACAGATACGCAGTATTTT.

The chain joins TRBV28 to TRBJ2-1, with TRBD2 identical over 12 bases. This CDR3 has 19 amino acids. V was pared by 4 bases and J by 5 bases, with 15 bases of the junction left unmatched. Germline assignment: CDR1 MDHEN and CDR2 SYDVKM. In DNA form, the CDR3 reads TGTGCCAGCAGTTCTCTAGTGGCTAGCGGGAGGGGGAAGGACAATGAGCAGTTCTTC. It is translated as CASSSLVASGRGKDNEQFF.

The genes are TRBV30 and TRBJ2-5; 10 nucleotides align to TRBD2. The CDR3 spans 13 residues. V dropped 1 base and J dropped 4; count of bases not matched to a gene: 0. The germline V gene encodes CDR1 GTSNPN and CDR2 SVGIG (reference sequence). The CDR3 DNA reads as TGTGCCTGGAGTGGACTAGCGGGAGAGACCCAGTACTTC. Translating it yields CAWSGLAGETQYF.

The chain carries TRBV5-1 and TRBJ2-7, with 9 nucleotides matching TRBD2. Germline CDR1 is SGHRS and CDR2 is YFSETQ. The CDR3 runs to 14 residues. V shed 4 bases, J shed 4 bases, and the junction held 6 bases outside the gene matches. CDR3 bases: TGCGCCAGCAGCATTAGCGGGAGAGAGTACGAGCAGTACTTC. Translated: CASSISGREYEQYF.

The chain carries TRBV2 and TRBJ1-3; D is undetermined. V lost 3 bases and J lost 0, with 15 bases in between. Germline lookup yields CDR1 SNHLY and CDR2 FYNNEI. CDR3 length: 17 amino acids. The CDR3 region has the DNA TGTGCCAGCAGTGATACTACTCCACATATCTCTGGAAACACCATATATTTT. Its translation: CASSDTTPHISGNTIYF.

The gene calls are TRBV7-2 and TRBJ2-5; D is uncertain. The germline V gene has CDR1 SGHTA and CDR2 FQGNSA. The CDR3 contains 11 residues. Trimming pared 6 bases from V and 7 bases from J, leaving 9 bases between. The DNA for the CDR3 is TGTGCCAGCAGTTGGCGCGGGACCCAGTACTTC. This encodes CASSWRGTQYF.

V and J are TRBV10-3 and TRBJ2-3; weak D call: TRBD2 (6 bases). V was trimmed by 7 bases and J by 1 base, leaving 15 bases between them. There are 15 residues in the CDR3. Germline lookup yields CDR1 ENHRY and CDR2 SYGVKD. This CDR3 reads CAIMWSRDRTDTQYF. CDR3 coding DNA: TGTGCCATCATGTGGTCGCGGGACCGCACAGATACGCAGTATTTT.

Only one count was recorded for this clone. The chain couples TRBV2 to TRBJ2-1; D ambiguous. The CDR3 contains 13 residues. V shed 8 bases and J shed 0 bases, with 8 bases lying between them. Germline CDR1 SNHLY, CDR2 FYNNEI. This CDR3 reads CASSLSSYNEQFF. As DNA, the CDR3 is TGTGCCAGCTCCCTTAGCTCCTACAATGAGCAGTTCTTC.

In the case of this clone: A junction boundary mismatches the germline segment, possibly from a read error. This chain's CDR3 is CASSSEPGLPFWF. In DNA, the CDR3 is TGTGCCAGCAGCAGTGAACCGGGACTCCCTTTCTGGTTC. The chain recombines TRBV28 with TRBJ2-7, with D perhaps TRBD2 (6 bases). This CDR3 is built from 13 residues. Germline V gene data show CDR1 as MDHEN and CDR2 as SYDVKM. The full variable domain, with the rest looked up from reference TRBV28 and TRBJ2-7, is DVKVTQSSRYLVKRTGEKVFLECVQDMDHENMFWYRQDPGLGLRLIYFSYDVKMKEKGDIPEGYSVSREKKERFSLILESASTNQTSMYLCASSSEPGLPFWFGPGTRLTVT.